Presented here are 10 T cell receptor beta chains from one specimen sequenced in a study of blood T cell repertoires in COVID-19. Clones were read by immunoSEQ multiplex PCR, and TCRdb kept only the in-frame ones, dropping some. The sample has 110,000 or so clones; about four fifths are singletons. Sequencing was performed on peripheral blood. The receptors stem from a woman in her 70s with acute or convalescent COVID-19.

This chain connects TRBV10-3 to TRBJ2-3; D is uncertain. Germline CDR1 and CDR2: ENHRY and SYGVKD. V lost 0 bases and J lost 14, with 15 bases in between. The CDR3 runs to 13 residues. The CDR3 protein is CAISESIADNPYF. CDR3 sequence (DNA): TGTGCCATCAGTGAGTCGATAGCAGATAATCCGTATTTT.

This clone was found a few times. CDR3 DNA sequence: TGTGCCAGCAGTGGGGCACAGCCTGGATATGGCTACACCTTC. Translating it yields CASSGAQPGYGYTF. The chain combines TRBV2 with TRBJ1-2; D not certain. V dropped 4 bases and J dropped 5 bases, with 14 bases sitting between them. The germline V gene encodes CDR1 SNHLY and CDR2 FYNNEI. The CDR3 spans 14 residues.

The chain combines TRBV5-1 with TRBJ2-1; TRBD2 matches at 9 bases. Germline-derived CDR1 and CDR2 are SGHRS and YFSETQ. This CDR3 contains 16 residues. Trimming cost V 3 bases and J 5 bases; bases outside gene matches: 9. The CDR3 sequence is CASSSTSGYNHNEQFF. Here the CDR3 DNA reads TGCGCCAGCAGCTCAACTAGCGGGTATAACCACAATGAGCAGTTCTTC.

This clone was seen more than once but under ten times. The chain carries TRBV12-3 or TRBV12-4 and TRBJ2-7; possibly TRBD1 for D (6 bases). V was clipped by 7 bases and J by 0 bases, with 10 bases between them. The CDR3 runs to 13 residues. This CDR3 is CASTATGSYEQYF. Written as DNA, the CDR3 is TGTGCCAGCACCGCGACAGGCTCCTACGAGCAGTACTTC.

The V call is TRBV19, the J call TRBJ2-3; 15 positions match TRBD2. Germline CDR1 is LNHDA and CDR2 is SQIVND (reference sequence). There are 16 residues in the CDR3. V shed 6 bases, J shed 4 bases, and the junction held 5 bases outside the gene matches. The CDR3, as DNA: TGTGCCAGTAGGAGGACTAGCGGGGGGGTCCCAGATACGCAGTATTTT. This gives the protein CASRRTSGGVPDTQYF.

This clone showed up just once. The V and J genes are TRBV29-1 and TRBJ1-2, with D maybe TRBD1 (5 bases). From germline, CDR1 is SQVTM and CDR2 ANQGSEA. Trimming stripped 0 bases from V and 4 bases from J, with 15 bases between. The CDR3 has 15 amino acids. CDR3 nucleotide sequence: TGCAGCGTTGAAGATCCCATGACAGAATTCTATGGCTACACCTTC. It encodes CSVEDPMTEFYGYTF.

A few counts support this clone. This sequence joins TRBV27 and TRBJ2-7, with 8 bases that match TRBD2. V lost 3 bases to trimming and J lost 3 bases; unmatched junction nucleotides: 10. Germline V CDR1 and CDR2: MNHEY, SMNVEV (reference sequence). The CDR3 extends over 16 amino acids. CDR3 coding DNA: TGTGCCAGCAGTTTCTCAAGCGGGGGACCCTACTACGAGCAGTACTTC. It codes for CASSFSSGGPYYEQYF.

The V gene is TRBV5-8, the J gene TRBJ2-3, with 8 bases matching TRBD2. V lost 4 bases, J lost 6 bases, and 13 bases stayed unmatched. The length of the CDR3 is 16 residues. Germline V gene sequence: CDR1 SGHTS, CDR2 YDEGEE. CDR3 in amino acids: CASSPDPGLETDTQYF. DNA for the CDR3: TGTGCCAGCAGCCCTGACCCGGGACTAGAGACGGATACGCAGTATTTT.

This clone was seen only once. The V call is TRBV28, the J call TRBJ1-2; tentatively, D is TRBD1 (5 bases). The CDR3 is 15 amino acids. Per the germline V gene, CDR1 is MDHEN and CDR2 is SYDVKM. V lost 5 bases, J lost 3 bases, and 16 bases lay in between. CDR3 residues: CASSTPPDRYYGYTF. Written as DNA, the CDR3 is TGTGCCAGCAGTACGCCCCCTGACAGATACTATGGCTACACCTTC.

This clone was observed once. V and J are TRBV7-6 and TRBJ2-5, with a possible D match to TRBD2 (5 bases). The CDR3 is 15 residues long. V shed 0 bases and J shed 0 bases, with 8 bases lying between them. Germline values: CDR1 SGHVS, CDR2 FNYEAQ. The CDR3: CASSLARTYQETQYF. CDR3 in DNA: TGTGCCAGCAGCTTAGCCAGGACTTACCAAGAGACCCAGTACTTC.